These T cell receptor beta chains were read from a single sample in a study of early T cells in non-severe SARS-CoV-2 infection. In TCRdb, the 5' RACE reads were re-called with MiXCR into one record per CDR3 protein. The table lists 95,000 to 150,000 distinct CDR3 sequences, 15% of them singletons. Source material: whole blood. Receptors were obtained from an adult who was a healthcare worker with PCR-confirmed SARS-CoV-2 infection or an uninfected control (not recorded which). CDR3s include the opening cysteine and the closing phenylalanine or tryptophan. Each record gives: D gene, clone size, J gene, V gene, CDR3 DNA, CDR3 protein. The D gene is left open where the match is weak. Size is stated for part of the rows, as once, few or many counts, or as a class when the clone is expanded.

d_gene: .; abundance: few; j_gene: TRBJ1-5; v_gene: TRBV12-3/TRBV12-4; CDR3nt: TGTGCCAGCAGTTTGAAGGGGCAGGATCAGCCCCAGCATTTT; CDR3aa: CASSLKGQDQPQHF
d_gene: .; abundance: .; j_gene: TRBJ2-6; v_gene: TRBV4-1; CDR3nt: TGCGCCAGCAGCCAAGCGCAGTCTGGGGCCAACGTCCTGACTTTC; CDR3aa: CASSQAQSGANVLTF
d_gene: .; abundance: .; j_gene: TRBJ2-2; v_gene: TRBV27; CDR3nt: TGTGCCAGCAGTTTATCGGGGAACACCGGGGAGCTGTTTTTT; CDR3aa: CASSLSGNTGELFF
d_gene: .; abundance: .; j_gene: TRBJ2-5; v_gene: TRBV9; CDR3nt: TGTGCCAGCAGCGTAGCCGGGACCCCCACAGAGACCCAGTACTTC; CDR3aa: CASSVAGTPTETQYF
d_gene: .; abundance: few; j_gene: TRBJ2-1; v_gene: TRBV18; CDR3nt: TGTGCCAGCTCACCGAAATGGCGGGACGGATCTGGTGAGCAGTTCTTC; CDR3aa: CASSPKWRDGSGEQFF
d_gene: .; abundance: .; j_gene: TRBJ2-7; v_gene: TRBV7-9; CDR3nt: TGTGCCGTTTCGGATACCTACGAGCAGTACTTC; CDR3aa: CAVSDTYEQYF
d_gene: .; abundance: few; j_gene: TRBJ2-7; v_gene: TRBV5-1; CDR3nt: TGCGCCAGCAGCTTGGATGACGGCAGGGGCTACGAGCAGTACTTC; CDR3aa: CASSLDDGRGYEQYF
d_gene: .; abundance: .; j_gene: TRBJ2-3; v_gene: TRBV3-1; CDR3nt: TGTGCCAGCAGCCAAGTGGCGGGCTCGCTCACAGATACGCAGTATTTT; CDR3aa: CASSQVAGSLTDTQYF
d_gene: .; abundance: few; j_gene: TRBJ1-1; v_gene: TRBV29-1; CDR3nt: TGCAGCGTCCCGGTGAACACTGAAGCTTTCTTT; CDR3aa: CSVPVNTEAFF
d_gene: .; abundance: few; j_gene: TRBJ2-7; v_gene: TRBV11-1; CDR3nt: TGTGCCAGCAGCTTAGGTTGGGGTCCCTACGAGCAGTACTTC; CDR3aa: CASSLGWGPYEQYF